This T cell receptor (beta chain) was recorded in a study of Graves' ophthalmopathy and Graves' hyperthyroidism. Whole-study findings and limits: Among thyroid clonotypes expanded above 0.001 frequency, most also appeared in blood. Classification of ophthalmopathy versus stable hyperthyroidism by a 13-signature model yielded around 90% sensitivity and 70% to 83% specificity.

Amplification of TCR beta CDR3 regions used RNA transcripts. The library came from an HTBI-primed first-round RT-PCR and a second-round multiplex PCR. TCRdb recomputed calls from the multiplex PCR reads with MiXCR, one row per CDR3 protein. Here the sample spans a few hundred thousand distinct CDR3 sequences, 15% being singletons. Stable hyperthyroid donors showed no ophthalmopathy during 18 months follow-up. Sampling approximately 10 ml of fresh peripheral blood provided the PBMCs. This clonotype was seen ten or more times. The antigen remains unidentified. V was clipped by 0 bases and J by 3 bases, with 9 bases between them. The CDR3 runs 14 residues. Germline CDR1 and CDR2: SGHRS and YFSETQ.

The TCR was taken from a woman between 18 and 30 years old with stable Graves' hyperthyroidism. Sequenced input: peripheral blood. The chain carries TRBV5-1 and TRBJ2-5; D is possibly TRBD1 (6 bases). The CDR3 DNA follows: TGCGCCAGCAGCTTGGACAGGGCGGAAGAGACCCAGTACTTC. It codes for CASSLDRAEETQYF.